This is a list of T cell receptor beta chains from one sample in a study of radiation and T cells in renal cell carcinoma. Clones were sequenced by immunoSEQ multiplex PCR, and TCRdb holds only the in-frame ones, with some missing. The sample holds over 60,000 clones; over 80% are singletons and the top ten take roughly 2.2%. The source material was blood, sampled from a patient whose treatment included radiotherapy and nephrectomy. The receptors shown here come from a woman aged 60-75 years with renal cell carcinoma. Each CDR3 is given with its conserved first and last residue.

v_call cdr3_aa
TRBV15 CATSREKAKGNEKLFF
TRBV7-6 CASSLYGSTSGANVLTF
TRBV19 CASSQPGQGTTSGKLFF
TRBV28 CASSLAGTVQSYEQYF
TRBV18 CASSPAERPVWYGYTF
TRBV19 CASSLLGLKEKLFF
TRBV14 CASSQFGGGSYNSPLHF
TRBV27 CASSFVGTGTYEQYF
TRBV11-2 CASSLTGGAYNSPLHF
TRBV21-1 CASRPGTGCGNTIYF
TRBV5-4 CASSLVPGESDTQYF
TRBV29-1 CSVGDIGELFF
TRBV28 CASSLQGAGGYTF
TRBV2 CASTTGGGPGEQYF
TRBV5-4 CASSFPGTGVYGYTF
TRBV19 CASSTRGTYNEQFF
TRBV5-1 CASSALAGGQGDTQYF
TRBV6-6 CASTIEEGSHSPLHF
TRBV29-1 CSFPVGGNSYEQYF
TRBV4-1 CASSPLPPWGQLNEKLFF
TRBV5-4 CASSLDGLPDQPQHF
TRBV7-2 CASSLSSGMGDPEQFF
TRBV7-3 CASSLESGNEQFF
TRBV27 CASTLGTSGSGELFF
TRBV7-8 CASSFGAPEETQYF
TRBV5-8 CASSSDPMNTEAFF
TRBV28 CASSSYGNSVQETQYF
TRBV30 CAWSGQGYEQYF
TRBV2 CASSATWTSYEQYF
TRBV29-1 CSDVPGPGGAGLIYEQYF
TRBV11-2 CASSRTSGRASGANVLTF
TRBV19 CASSIGRANYGYTF
TRBV4-1 CASSQEGLAGGPGGGTDTQYF
TRBV11-2 CASSLAGVGYTF
TRBV5-6 CASSLFVLAGYNEQFF
TRBV4-2 CASSQDRAKNIQYF
TRBV6-5 CASRDRGHNNEQFF
TRBV7-8 CASTTFGEAKPETQYF
TRBV5-6 CASSPSAGGNYGYTF
TRBV6-5 CASSPGGMNTEAFF
TRBV6-5 CASSYLTGGQETQYF
TRBV18 CASSEGQGAADTQYF
TRBV5-6 CASSPGTAAGETQYF
TRBV7-9 CASSPRGWPNEKLFF
TRBV28 CASSLPAKGSGGNYEQYF
TRBV28 CASTGQGEGYYEQYF
TRBV27 CASRRAGGPNEQYF
TRBV7-2 CASSQSRLGNIQYF
TRBV27 CASSLSGNYGYTF
TRBV2 CASSPLSSNQPQHF
TRBV29-1 CSVDRQGGNYGYTF
TRBV28 CASSLSPGLGAEAFF
TRBV19 CASSTFQGAPEAFF
TRBV7-9 CASSSQGIPYEQYF
TRBV18 CASSPTGDGYTF